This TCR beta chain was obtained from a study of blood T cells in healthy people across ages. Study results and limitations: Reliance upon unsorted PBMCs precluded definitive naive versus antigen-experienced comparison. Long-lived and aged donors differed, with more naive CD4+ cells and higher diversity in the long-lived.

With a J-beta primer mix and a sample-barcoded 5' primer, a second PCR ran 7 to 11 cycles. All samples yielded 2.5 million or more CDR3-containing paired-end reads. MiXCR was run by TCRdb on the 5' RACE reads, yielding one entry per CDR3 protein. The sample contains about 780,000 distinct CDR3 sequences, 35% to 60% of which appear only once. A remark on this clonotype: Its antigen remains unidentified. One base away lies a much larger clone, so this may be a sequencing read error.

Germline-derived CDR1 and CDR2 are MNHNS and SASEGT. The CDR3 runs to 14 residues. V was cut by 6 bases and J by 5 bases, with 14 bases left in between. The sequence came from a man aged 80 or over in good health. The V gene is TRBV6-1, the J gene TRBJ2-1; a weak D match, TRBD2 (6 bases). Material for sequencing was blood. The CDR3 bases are TGTGCCAGCAGGGGCGGAGGGCCCAACAATGAGCAGTTCTTC. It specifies CASRGGGPNNEQFF.